A selection of T cell receptor beta chains follows, all from one sample in a study of tumor-infiltrating lymphocytes in localized non-small cell lung cancer. TCRdb's table, derived via immunoSEQ multiplex PCR, lists solely in-frame clones and lacks some. The table lists under 35,000 clones, approximately 85% of them singletons, with approximately 2% in the top ten. The source material was lung tumor tissue. Receptor source: a human donor with non-small cell lung cancer. CDR3s include the opening cysteine and the closing phenylalanine or tryptophan. Each record gives: J gene, CDR3 length, D gene, V gene, CDR3 protein. The D gene is left open where the match is weak.

>TRBJ2-7|13|NA|TRBV6-5
CASKAWGDYEQYF
>TRBJ2-5|14|NA|TRBV5-1
CASSLNSGQETQYF
>TRBJ1-4|13|NA|TRBV5-4
CASSSVREQKLFF
>TRBJ2-5|15|TRBD2|TRBV18
CASSPSGTIQETQYF
>TRBJ2-7|13|NA|TRBV2
CASSEWGNYEQYF
>NA|14|TRBD1|TRBV18
CASSITGGSYEQYF
>TRBJ1-4|14|TRBD1|TRBV5-1
CASRPGQEFEKLFF
>TRBJ1-1|14|TRBD1|TRBV2
CASTEGRGRTEAFF
>TRBJ1-6|18|NA|TRBV15
CATSSGTSPLLDNSPLHF
>TRBJ2-7|13|NA|TRBV4-2
CASSQEVTYEQYF
>TRBJ1-6|12|NA|TRBV5-5
CASSTTDSPLHF
>TRBJ2-1|14|NA|TRBV6-1
CASSAVLIYNEQFF
>TRBJ2-4|16|NA|TRBV7-2
CASSPWGAGAKNIQYF
>TRBJ2-2|18|TRBD1|TRBV4-3
CASSQDRTGTGLTGELFF
>TRBJ2-7|12|NA|TRBV2
CASRGLSYEQYF
>TRBJ2-1|14|NA|TRBV19
CASSMVLEGNEQFF
>TRBJ2-7|15|NA|TRBV2
CASSDVASAIYEQYF
>TRBJ1-3|13|TRBD1|TRBV29-1
CSVSDRAGNTIYF
>TRBJ1-3|12|NA|TRBV29-1
CSVGGSGNTIYF
>TRBJ1-2|13|TRBD1|TRBV5-1
CASSPTGNYGYTF
>TRBJ2-5|15|TRBD1|TRBV6-5
CASSYGTGHQETQYF